This TCR beta chain was retrieved from a study of PD-1 blockade in classical Hodgkin lymphoma. TCRdb's table, derived via immunoSEQ multiplex PCR, lists solely in-frame clones and lacks some. The sample lists around 20,000 clones, roughly 77% occurring once. The patients all showed relapse after autologous stem cell transplantation, while their brentuximab vedotin exposure varied. From germline, CDR1 is MNHEY and CDR2 SVGAGI. This CDR3 contains 15 residues. With 7 bases removed from V and 1 base from J, the gap between germline ends came to 16 bases. J is TRBJ2-5 and V is TRBV6-5; D might be TRBD1 (5 bases). The sample consisted of peripheral blood mononuclear cells (PBMCs), taken before the second cycle of nivolumab. The TCR sequence derives from a human donor with classical Hodgkin lymphoma. The CDR3 loop reads CASTPINRFQETQYF. CDR3 coding DNA: TGTGCCAGCACCCCCATTAACAGGTTCCAAGAGACCCAGTACTTC.